This T cell receptor (beta chain) came from a study of blood T cell repertoires in COVID-19. Study context: Collection of acute and convalescent COVID-19 samples took place in the United States, Italy and Spain. PBMCs, B-cell-depleted T cells, or T cells provided the cDNA or gDNA that made up the material.

Those enrolled, adults aged about 18 to 89 years, came from under 25 US areas. Donors of Cohort 3 who recovered were those that had two negative PCRs, clearance, or symptom resolution. With 5 bases clipped from V and 8 bases from J, the junction kept 18 bases outside the gene matches. Per germline, CDR1 MDHEN and CDR2 SYDVKM. The CDR3 contains 17 residues. The data were produced by immunoSEQ multiplex PCR, yet TCRdb's version contains in-frame clones alone and is incomplete. Counted here are hundreds of thousands of clones, about 83% occurring once; the ten biggest clones make up 5.5% to 7%. J is TRBJ2-1 and V is TRBV28; 7 positions agree with TRBD2. The source of this sequence is a woman aged 40 to 55 who had recovered from COVID-19. Sequenced input: PBMCs or T cells enriched from blood (not recorded which). DNA for the CDR3: TGTGCCAGCAGTCAAAACCCGACGGGCGGGGGTGCGGATGAGCAGTTCTTC. Translating gives CASSQNPTGGGADEQFF.